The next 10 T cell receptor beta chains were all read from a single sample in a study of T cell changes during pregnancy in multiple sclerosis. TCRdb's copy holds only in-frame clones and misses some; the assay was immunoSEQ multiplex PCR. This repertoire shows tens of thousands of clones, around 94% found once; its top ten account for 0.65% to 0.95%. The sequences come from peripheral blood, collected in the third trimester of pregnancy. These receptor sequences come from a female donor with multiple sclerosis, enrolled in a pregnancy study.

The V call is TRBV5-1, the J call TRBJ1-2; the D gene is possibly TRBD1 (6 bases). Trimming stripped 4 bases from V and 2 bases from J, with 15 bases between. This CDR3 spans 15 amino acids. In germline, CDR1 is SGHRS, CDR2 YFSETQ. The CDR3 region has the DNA TGCGCCAGCAGCCCAGGACAGTCCTCCAACTATGGCTACACCTTC. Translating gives CASSPGQSSNYGYTF.

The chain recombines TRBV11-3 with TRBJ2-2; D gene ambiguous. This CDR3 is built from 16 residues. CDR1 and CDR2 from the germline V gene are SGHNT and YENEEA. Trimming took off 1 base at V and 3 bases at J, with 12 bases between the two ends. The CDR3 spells CASSLGVKADTGELFF. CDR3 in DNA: TGTGCCAGCAGCTTAGGTGTCAAGGCGGACACCGGGGAGCTGTTTTTT.

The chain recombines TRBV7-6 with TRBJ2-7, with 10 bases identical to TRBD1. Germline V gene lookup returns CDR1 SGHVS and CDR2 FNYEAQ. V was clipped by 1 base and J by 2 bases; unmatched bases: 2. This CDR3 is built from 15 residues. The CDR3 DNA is TGTGCCAGCAGCTTAGAGGGGACAGGGGCCTACGAGCAGTACTTC. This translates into CASSLEGTGAYEQYF.

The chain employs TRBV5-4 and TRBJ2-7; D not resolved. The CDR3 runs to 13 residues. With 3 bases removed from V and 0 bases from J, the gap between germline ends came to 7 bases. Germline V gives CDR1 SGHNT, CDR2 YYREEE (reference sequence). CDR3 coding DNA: TGTGCCAGCAGCTCGCCAGGCTCCTACGAGCAGTACTTC. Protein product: CASSSPGSYEQYF. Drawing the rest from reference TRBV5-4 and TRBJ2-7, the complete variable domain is ETGVTQSPTHLIKTRGQQVTLRCSSQSGHNTVSWYQQALGQGPQFIFQYYREEENGRGNFPPRFSGLQFPNYSSELNVNALELDDSALYLCASSSPGSYEQYFGPGTRLTVT.

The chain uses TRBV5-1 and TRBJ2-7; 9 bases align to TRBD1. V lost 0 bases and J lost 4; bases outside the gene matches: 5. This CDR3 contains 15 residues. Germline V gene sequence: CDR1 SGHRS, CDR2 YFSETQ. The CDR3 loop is CASSLEGQGSYEQYF. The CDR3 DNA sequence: TGCGCCAGCAGCTTGGAGGGACAGGGTTCTTACGAGCAGTACTTC.

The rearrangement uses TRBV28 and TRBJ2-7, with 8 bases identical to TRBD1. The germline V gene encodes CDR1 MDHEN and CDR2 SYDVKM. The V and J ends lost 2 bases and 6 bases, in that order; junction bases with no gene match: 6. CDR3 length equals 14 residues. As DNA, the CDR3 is TGTGCCAGCAGTTTACAGGGGGCAGGTCGCGAGCAGTACTTC. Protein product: CASSLQGAGREQYF.

The CDR3 region is CASISRDNLNQPQHF. CDR3 DNA: TGTGCCAGTATCTCACGGGACAACCTCAATCAGCCCCAGCATTTT. This chain links TRBV19 with TRBJ1-5, with a tentative D call TRBD1 (6 bases). The germline V gene has CDR1 LNHDA and CDR2 SQIVND (reference sequence). Trimming took 7 bases from V and 3 from J, leaving 16 bases between them. This CDR3 contains 15 residues.

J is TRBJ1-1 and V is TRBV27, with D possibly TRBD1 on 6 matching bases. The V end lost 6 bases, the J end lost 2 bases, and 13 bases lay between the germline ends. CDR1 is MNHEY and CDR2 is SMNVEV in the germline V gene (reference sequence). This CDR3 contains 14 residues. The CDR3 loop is CASRTGTLNTEAFF. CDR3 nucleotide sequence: TGTGCCAGCAGAACCGGGACACTTAACACTGAAGCTTTCTTT.

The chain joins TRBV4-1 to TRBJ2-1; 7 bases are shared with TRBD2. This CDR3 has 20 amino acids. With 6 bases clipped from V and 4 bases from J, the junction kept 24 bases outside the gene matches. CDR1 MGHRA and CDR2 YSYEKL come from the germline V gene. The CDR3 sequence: CASSPLLLGLAGAIYNEQFF. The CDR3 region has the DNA TGCGCCAGCAGTCCCCTCCTGCTTGGCTTGGCGGGAGCGATTTACAATGAGCAGTTCTTC.

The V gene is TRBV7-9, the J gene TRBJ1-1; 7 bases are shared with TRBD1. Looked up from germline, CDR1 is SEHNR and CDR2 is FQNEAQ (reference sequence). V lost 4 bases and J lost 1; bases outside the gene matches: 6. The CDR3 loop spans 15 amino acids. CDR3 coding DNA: TGTGCCAGCAGCTCACAGGGGTTGGGGAACACTGAAGCTTTCTTT. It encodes CASSSQGLGNTEAFF. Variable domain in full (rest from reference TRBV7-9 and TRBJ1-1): DTGVSQNPRHKITKRGQNVTFRCDPISEHNRLYWYRQTLGQGPEFLTYFQNEAQLEKSRLLSDRFSAERPKGSFSTLEIQRTEQGDSAMYLCASSSQGLGNTEAFFGQGTRLTVV.